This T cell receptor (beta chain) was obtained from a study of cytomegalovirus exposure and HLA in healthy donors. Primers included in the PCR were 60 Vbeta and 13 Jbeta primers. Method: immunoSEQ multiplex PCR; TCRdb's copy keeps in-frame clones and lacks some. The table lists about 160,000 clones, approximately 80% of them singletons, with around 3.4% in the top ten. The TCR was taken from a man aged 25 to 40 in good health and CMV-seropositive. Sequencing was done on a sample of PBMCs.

Here the CDR3 reads CASSESWNTEAFF. CDR3 bases: TGTGCCAGCAGTGAGAGTTGGAACACTGAAGCTTTCTTT. This chain links TRBV6-4 with TRBJ1-1; D remains unclear. Germline-derived CDR1 and CDR2 are MRHNA and SNTAGT. The CDR3 consists of 13 residues. V lost 3 bases to trimming and J lost 1 base, with 6 bases between them.